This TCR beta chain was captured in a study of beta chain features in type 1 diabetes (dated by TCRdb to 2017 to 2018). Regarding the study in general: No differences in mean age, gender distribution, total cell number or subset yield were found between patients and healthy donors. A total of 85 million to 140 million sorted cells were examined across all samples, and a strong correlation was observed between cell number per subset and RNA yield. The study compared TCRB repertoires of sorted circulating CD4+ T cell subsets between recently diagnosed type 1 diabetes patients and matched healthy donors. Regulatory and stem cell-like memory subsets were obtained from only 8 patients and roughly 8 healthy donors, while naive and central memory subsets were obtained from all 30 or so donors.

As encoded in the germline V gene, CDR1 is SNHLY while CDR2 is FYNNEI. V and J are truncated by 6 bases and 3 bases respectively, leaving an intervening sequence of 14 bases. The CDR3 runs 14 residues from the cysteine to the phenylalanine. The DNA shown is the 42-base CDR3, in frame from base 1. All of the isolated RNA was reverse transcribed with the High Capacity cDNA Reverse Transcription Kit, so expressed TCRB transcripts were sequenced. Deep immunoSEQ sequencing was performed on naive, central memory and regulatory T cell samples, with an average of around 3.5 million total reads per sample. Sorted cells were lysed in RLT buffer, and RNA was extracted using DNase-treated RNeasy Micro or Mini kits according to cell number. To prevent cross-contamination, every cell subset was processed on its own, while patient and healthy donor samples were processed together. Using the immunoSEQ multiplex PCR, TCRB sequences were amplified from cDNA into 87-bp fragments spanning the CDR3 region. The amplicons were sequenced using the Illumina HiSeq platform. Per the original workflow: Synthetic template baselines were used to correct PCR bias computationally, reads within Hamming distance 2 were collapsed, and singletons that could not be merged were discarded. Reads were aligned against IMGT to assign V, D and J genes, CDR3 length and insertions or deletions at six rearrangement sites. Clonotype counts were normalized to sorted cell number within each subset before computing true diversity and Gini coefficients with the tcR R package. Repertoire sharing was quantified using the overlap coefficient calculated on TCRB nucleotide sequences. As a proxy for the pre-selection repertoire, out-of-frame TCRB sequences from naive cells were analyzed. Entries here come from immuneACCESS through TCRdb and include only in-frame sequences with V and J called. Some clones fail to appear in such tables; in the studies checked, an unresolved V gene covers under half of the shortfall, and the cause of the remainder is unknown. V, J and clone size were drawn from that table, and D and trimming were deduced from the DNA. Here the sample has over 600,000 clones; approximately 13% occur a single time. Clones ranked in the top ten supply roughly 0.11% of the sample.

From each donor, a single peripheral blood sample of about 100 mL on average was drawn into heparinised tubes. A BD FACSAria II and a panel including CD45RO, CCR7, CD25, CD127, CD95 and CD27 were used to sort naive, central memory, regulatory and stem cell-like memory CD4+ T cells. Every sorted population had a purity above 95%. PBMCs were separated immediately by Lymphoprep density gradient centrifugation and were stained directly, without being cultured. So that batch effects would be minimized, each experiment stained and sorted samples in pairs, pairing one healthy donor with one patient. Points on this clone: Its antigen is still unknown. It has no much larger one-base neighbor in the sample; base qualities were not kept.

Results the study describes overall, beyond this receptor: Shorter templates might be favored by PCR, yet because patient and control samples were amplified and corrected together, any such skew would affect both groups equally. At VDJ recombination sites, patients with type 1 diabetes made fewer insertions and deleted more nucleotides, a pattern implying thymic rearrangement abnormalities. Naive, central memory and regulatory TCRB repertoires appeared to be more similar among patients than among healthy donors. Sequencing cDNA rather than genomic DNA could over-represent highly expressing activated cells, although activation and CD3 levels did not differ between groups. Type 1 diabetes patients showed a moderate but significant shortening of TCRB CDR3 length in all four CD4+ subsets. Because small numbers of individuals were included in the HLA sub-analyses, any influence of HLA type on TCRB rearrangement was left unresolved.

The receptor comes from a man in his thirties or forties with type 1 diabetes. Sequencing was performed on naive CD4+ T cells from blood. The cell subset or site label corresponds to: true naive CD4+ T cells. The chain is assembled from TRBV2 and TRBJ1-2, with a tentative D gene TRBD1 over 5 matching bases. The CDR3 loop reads CASRGGAGHYGYTF. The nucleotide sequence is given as TGTGCCAGCAGGGGTGGGGCAGGGCACTATGGCTACACCTTC.